The 9 T cell receptor beta chains below were found in one sample sequenced in a study of blood T cell repertoires in COVID-19. Profiled with immunoSEQ multiplex PCR; TCRdb holds only in-frame clones, not every one. The table has tens of thousands of clones, roughly four fifths seen once; the top ten hold 12%. Sequencing was carried out using peripheral blood. These receptors all stem from a human donor in a cohort sampled during active COVID-19.

V is TRBV29-1 and J is TRBJ1-3, with D uncertain. The V end lost 4 bases, the J end lost 6 bases, and 10 bases lay between the germline ends. The CDR3 has 12 residues. In germline, CDR1 is SQVTM, CDR2 ANQGSEA. CDR3 coding DNA: TGCAGCGTTGTTGGCCTTCAAAACACCATATATTTT. Amino acids: CSVVGLQNTIYF.

This chain links TRBV6-5 with TRBJ2-7, with D hard to call. V lost 2 bases, J lost 3 bases, and 14 bases lay in between. This CDR3 spans 15 amino acids. Germline V gene lookup returns CDR1 MNHEY and CDR2 SVGAGI. CDR3 DNA: TGTGCCAGCAGTTACGTCCCCGGAGTGGGCTACGAGCAGTACTTC. It translates to CASSYVPGVGYEQYF.

V usage is TRBV19 and J usage is TRBJ2-7; a possible D gene is TRBD2 (5 bases). Germline assignment: CDR1 LNHDA and CDR2 SQIVND (reference sequence). The CDR3 contains 13 residues. The germline V and J ends were trimmed by 6 bases and 2 bases, with 11 bases remaining between them. The CDR3 region has the DNA TGTGCCAGTAGCACGGGGATCCCCTACGAGCAGTACTTC. It is translated as CASSTGIPYEQYF.

The chain employs TRBV10-2 and TRBJ2-4; 9 bases line up with TRBD2. Per germline, CDR1 WSHSY and CDR2 SAAADI. V was clipped by 5 bases and J by 4 bases; unmatched bases: 6. This CDR3 is 15 amino acids long. CDR3 sequence (DNA): TGCGCCAGCAGTCATGAGCGGGAGGCGAAAAACATTCAGTACTTC. This codes for CASSHEREAKNIQYF.

This clone showed up just once. The J gene is TRBJ2-7, the V gene TRBV10-2, with TRBD2 as a possible D gene (6 bases). This CDR3 has 16 amino acids. V was shortened by 3 bases and J by 0 bases, with 15 bases between the two germline ends. From germline, CDR1 is WSHSY and CDR2 SAAADI. DNA of the CDR3: TGCGCCAGCAGTGACTTAAGTGGGGGGAGCTCCTACGAGCAGTACTTC. It translates to CASSDLSGGSSYEQYF.

The chain has TRBV5-8 and TRBJ2-1; tentative D call: TRBD1 (5 bases). Looked up from germline, CDR1 is SGHTS and CDR2 is YDEGEE. This CDR3 contains 13 residues. V was shortened by 2 bases and J by 6 bases, with 9 bases between the two germline ends. CDR3 sequence: CASSFIRANEQFF. The CDR3 nucleotides are TGTGCCAGCAGCTTTATCAGGGCCAATGAGCAGTTCTTC.

This clone was observed a few times. The CDR3 nucleotides are TGTGCCAGCAGCTGGCCGGGGGGGCGCAGCTCCTACGAGCAGTACTTC. Translating gives CASSWPGGRSSYEQYF. The chain combines TRBV5-6 with TRBJ2-7; 8 bases are shared with TRBD2. This CDR3 has 16 residues. The trim removed 3 bases at V and 0 bases at J, leaving 8 bases unmatched. Germline lookup yields CDR1 SGHDT and CDR2 YYEEEE.

This sequence joins TRBV27 and TRBJ2-7, with TRBD1 identical over 10 bases. CDR3 length: 14 residues. CDR1 and CDR2 (germline): MNHEY, SMNVEV (reference sequence). V dropped 6 bases and J dropped 3; count of bases not matched to a gene: 5. CDR3 loop: CASRWTGGVYEQYF. In DNA form, the CDR3 reads TGTGCCAGCAGGTGGACAGGGGGAGTCTACGAGCAGTACTTC.

In its sample, this clone was seen once. This chain links TRBV7-2 with TRBJ2-5; the match to TRBD1 covers 8 bases. V shed 3 bases and J 4 bases; nucleotides not matched to a gene: 1. Per germline, CDR1 SGHTA and CDR2 FQGNSA. This CDR3 comprises 13 residues. CDR3 nucleotides: TGTGCCAGCAGCTTCGGACAGGGAGAGACCCAGTACTTC. As protein: CASSFGQGETQYF. The whole variable domain, remainder taken from reference TRBV7-2 and TRBJ2-5, is GAGVSQSPSNKVTEKGKDVELRCDPISGHTALYWYRQSLGQGLEFLIYFQGNSAPDKSGLPSDRFSAERTGGSVSTLTIQRTQQEDSAVYLCASSFGQGETQYFGPGTRLLVL.